Here is one T cell receptor beta chain with its context. Its specificity is unknown. The CDR3 extends over 12 amino acids. Germline loops: CDR1 MNHNY, CDR2 SVGAGI (reference sequence). The data stem from a study of T cells expressing NK-cell markers. Study details: Cells sorted as CD3+CD56+NKG2C+, CD3+CD56+NKG2C- and CD3+CD56-NKG2C+ T cells supplied the TCR beta repertoires. HCMV seropositivity marked most of the eight sequenced donors; one was seronegative. Regarding the study as a whole: The share of CD8+ T cells held by dominant NKG2C+ clonotypes was 1.0-7.0% in several donors.

For TCR beta, cDNA was produced by 5'RACE template switching with UMIs. Using the 5' RACE reads, TCRdb records one entry per CDR3 protein without DNA. Reported are about 460,000 distinct CDR3 sequences; the ten largest clones contain more than 1.4%. This clonotype originated in a woman in her forties or fifties in good health. This chain joins TRBV6-6 and TRBJ1-1. The sample consisted of blood T cells: a sorted CD56 or NKG2C T cell subset, CD4+ or CD8+ T cells, or bulk PBMC T cells (not recorded which). The CDR3 sequence: CASSYGTSEAFF.